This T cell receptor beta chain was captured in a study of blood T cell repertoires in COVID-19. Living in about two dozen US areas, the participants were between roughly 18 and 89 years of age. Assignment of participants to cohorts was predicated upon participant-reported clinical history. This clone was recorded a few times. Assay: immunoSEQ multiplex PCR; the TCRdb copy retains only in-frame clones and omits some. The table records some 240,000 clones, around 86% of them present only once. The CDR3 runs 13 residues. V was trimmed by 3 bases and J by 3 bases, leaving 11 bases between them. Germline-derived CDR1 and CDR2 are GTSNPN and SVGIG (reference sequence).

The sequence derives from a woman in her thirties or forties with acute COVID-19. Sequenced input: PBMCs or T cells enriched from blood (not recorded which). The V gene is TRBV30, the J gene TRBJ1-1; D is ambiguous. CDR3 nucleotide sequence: TGTGCCTGGAGCCACACAGTGGACACTGAAGCTTTCTTT. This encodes CAWSHTVDTEAFF.